The TCR beta chain described here comes from a study of vaccination effects on CD4 cells after COVID-19. Trimming shortened V by 7 bases and J by 4 bases, and 17 bases separated the two germline ends. The V gene's germline CDR1 is MDHEN and CDR2 SYDVKM. The CDR3 contains 14 residues. Expansion with viral peptide pools was applied to antigen-specific CD4+ T cells by the ViraFEST assay prior to sequencing. When ten to eleven days of culture had elapsed, CD4+ T cells were isolated. Days 3 and 7 saw half the medium replaced with IL-2 medium. Only in-frame clones appear in the TCRdb table, and some are missing; sequencing was by immunoSEQ multiplex PCR. The data contain about 60,000 clones, roughly 76% of them singletons. To note about this clone: Its antigen is still unknown.

The chain is built from TRBV28 and TRBJ2-7; either TRBD1 or TRBD2 may fit D (6 bases each). This TCR derives from a human donor who received a COVID-19 vaccine. The sample in question was CD4+ T cells from PBMCs cultured with HCoV-229E spike peptides, obtained before COVID-19 vaccination. DNA for the CDR3: TGTGCCAGCACCGGGGGCAACCCTAGATACGAGCAGTACGTC. It encodes CASTGGNPRYEQYV.